These T cell receptor beta chains were read from a single sample in a study of glioma-infiltrating T cells after dendritic cell vaccination. Sequenced by immunoSEQ multiplex PCR; TCRdb stores in-frame clones only, minus some. The sample holds approximately 50,000 clones, about 89% seen once. Specimen: blood, collected after dendritic cell vaccination. All receptors derive from a human donor with glioblastoma. Each CDR3 is given with its conserved first and last residue. D genes are given only for firm matches.

V gene	D gene	J gene	CDR3 protein
TRBV7-3	-	TRBJ2-7	CASSAGPNYEQYF
TRBV29-1	-	TRBJ1-1	CSVEVGKWGTEAFF
TRBV9	-	TRBJ2-1	CASSVDGTSSYNEQFF
TRBV28	-	TRBJ2-2	CASREYRTNTGELFF
TRBV6-5	-	TRBJ1-2	CASSIQGDGYTF
TRBV5-1	-	TRBJ1-2	CASTPYPGDYGYTF
TRBV28	TRBD1	TRBJ2-1	CASSLAGGLRNEQFF
TRBV28	-	TRBJ2-1	CASSPAGLNEQFF
TRBV19	-	TRBJ2-2	CASRPGRNTGELFF
TRBV19	-	TRBJ1-1	CASSTGDGIMNTEAFF
TRBV29-1	TRBD1	TRBJ2-7	CSVVGQGGYEQYF
TRBV19	-	TRBJ1-5	CASKREANSNQPQHF
TRBV27	TRBD1	TRBJ2-1	CASRTPGQGRNEQFF
TRBV7-6	-	TRBJ2-2	CASSGDWNTGELFF
TRBV5-6	-	TRBJ1-1	CASSLARGSMNTEAFF
TRBV2	TRBD1	TRBJ1-5	CASRAQGVSNQPQHF
TRBV2	-	TRBJ2-7	CASSQGAAGEQYF
TRBV20-1	-	TRBJ2-1	CSARVDSEQFF
TRBV9	TRBD2	TRBJ2-2	CASSTGGGRTTGELFF
TRBV27	TRBD2	TRBJ2-1	CASSLPNSGRNNEQFF
TRBV9	-	TRBJ2-2	CASSVARGNDGELFF